The rows below give T cell receptor beta chains drawn from one sample of a study of blood T cell repertoires in COVID-19. TCRdb keeps only in-frame clones here, not all; method: immunoSEQ multiplex PCR. The profile covers 270,000 or so clones, with 80% to 90% appearing a single time and around 2.9% taken by the ten largest. The sequenced sample was peripheral blood. All receptors derive from a woman between 25 and 40 years old with active or convalescent COVID-19. CDR3s include the opening cysteine and the closing phenylalanine or tryptophan. The order of the fields is V gene, clone size, D gene, J gene, CDR3 protein. The D gene is left open where the match is weak. Part of the rows lack a size; the others show once, few, many or a class for expanded clones.

TRBV5-1	NA	TRBD1	TRBJ1-4	CASSSSRTGDATNEKLFF
TRBV7-8	NA	NA	TRBJ2-2	CAISKNTGELFF
TRBV10-3	NA	NA	TRBJ1-2	CAISEGREGLGYTF
TRBV10-3	NA	NA	TRBJ2-1	CAISDRRGDSYNEQFF
TRBV5-4	NA	NA	TRBJ1-1	CASSPGQNTEAFF
TRBV30	NA	NA	TRBJ1-2	CAWSIPQGSYTF
TRBV5-1	NA	NA	TRBJ1-1	CASSLGYDRNTEAFF
TRBV15	NA	NA	TRBJ2-3	CATSLGGPGLATQYF
TRBV5-1	once	NA	TRBJ2-5	CASSLSGPETQYF
TRBV21-1	NA	NA	TRBJ2-7	CASSKADDRDLEQYF
TRBV29-1	few	TRBD1	TRBJ2-3	CSVEGQGYTDTQYF
TRBV21-1	few	NA	TRBJ1-5	CAKTGGKPQHF
TRBV2	NA	NA	TRBJ1-1	CASSEARGMNTEAFF
TRBV27	once	NA	TRBJ1-6	CASSSRVDSPLHF
TRBV5-1	once	NA	TRBJ2-6	CASSLGNSGANVLTF
TRBV4-3	NA	TRBD1	TRBJ1-3	CASSHARGQGDVGGNTIYF
TRBV18	NA	TRBD1	TRBJ1-6	CASSRDRNSPLHF
TRBV9	NA	NA	TRBJ2-3	CASSLGGVRSTDTQYF
TRBV6-5	NA	TRBD1	TRBJ2-1	CASIQGTGDYNEQFF
TRBV28	few	TRBD1	TRBJ1-2	CASSTGTDYGYTF
TRBV2	NA	NA	TRBJ1-5	CASSERSISNQPQHF